The next 20 T cell receptor beta chains were all read from a single sample in a study of metastatic and nonmetastatic thyroid tumors. TCRdb re-called the PCR reads via MiXCR. This sample has about 82,000 clones, with approximately 12% found just once. Among the patients, none had received any treatment before thyroid surgery. The sample consisted of tumor tissue. These receptors were taken from a female donor with papillary thyroid cancer or a benign thyroid nodule (not recorded which). Some clones in this sample may be carry-over from other donors' samples.

The chain links TRBV5-1 to TRBJ2-5, with a tentative D call TRBD1 (5 bases). V was clipped by 2 bases and J by 4 bases, with 15 bases between them. Germline CDR1 and CDR2: SGHRS and YFSETQ. The CDR3 consists of 15 residues. In DNA form, the CDR3 reads TGCGCCAGCAGCTTACGCGGTCAGGGTGGAGAGACCCAGTACTTC. It yields the protein CASSLRGQGGETQYF.

The genes are TRBV7-9 and TRBJ2-7, with no clear D. Trimming left V 5 bases short and J 3 bases short, with 11 bases between. Germline V gene sequence: CDR1 SEHNR, CDR2 FQNEAQ (reference sequence). The CDR3 has 13 residues. The CDR3 coding sequence is TGTGCCAGCAGCCCAGGTCAGCACTACGAGCAGTACTTC. Translation gives CASSPGQHYEQYF.

This clone was detected many times. The chain combines TRBV12-3 or TRBV12-4 with TRBJ1-3; D gene uncertain. V was shortened by 3 bases and J by 4 bases, with 13 bases between the two germline ends. The CDR3 spans 15 residues. The CDR3 spells CASSLAGRTGNTIYF. CDR3 DNA sequence: TGTGCCAGCAGTTTGGCGGGGAGGACCGGAAACACCATATATTTT.

This clone was seen repeatedly, ten times or more. V gene TRBV5-1 combines with J gene TRBJ2-5; TRBD1 might be the D (5 bases). The V and J ends lost 4 bases and 4 bases respectively, with 17 bases between them. Per the germline V gene, CDR1 is SGHRS and CDR2 is YFSETQ. The CDR3 extends over 15 amino acids. CDR3 protein: CASSPSVGARETQYF. CDR3 DNA: TGCGCCAGCAGCCCCTCTGTTGGGGCTAGAGAGACCCAGTACTTC. The entire variable domain, with the rest obtained from reference TRBV5-1 and TRBJ2-5, is as follows: KAGVTQTPRYLIKTRGQQVTLSCSPISGHRSVSWYQQTPGQGLQFLFEYFSETQRNKGNFPGRFSGRQFSNSRSEMNVSTLELGDSALYLCASSPSVGARETQYFGPGTRLLVL.

This clone was seen a handful of times. This chain links TRBV6-1 with TRBJ2-7; 7 nucleotides line up with TRBD1. The CDR3 runs 13 residues. V shed 9 bases, J shed 1 base, and the junction held 6 bases outside the gene matches. Germline V gene data show CDR1 as MNHNS and CDR2 as SASEGT. CDR3 amino acids: CARLKGASYEQYF. The CDR3 nucleotides read TGTGCCAGATTAAAGGGGGCATCCTACGAGCAGTACTTC.

The sample holds many counts of this clone. This chain links TRBV9 with TRBJ2-1; perhaps TRBD2 as D (5 bases). The CDR3 contains 17 residues. With 0 bases removed from V and 0 bases from J, the gap between germline ends came to 13 bases. CDR1 is SGDLS, CDR2 YYNGEE, per germline. The CDR3 region has the DNA TGTGCCAGCAGCGTAGGTGAGCTAGCCCACTCCTACAATGAGCAGTTCTTC. Translated: CASSVGELAHSYNEQFF.

This clone was counted ten times or more. The rearrangement links TRBV7-2 to TRBJ1-2, with D unresolved. The length of the CDR3 is 15 residues. CDR1 is SGHTA and CDR2 is FQGNSA in the germline V gene. The germline V and J ends were trimmed by 1 base and 1 base, with 10 bases remaining between them. This chain's CDR3 is CASSLDSSGNYGYTF. CDR3 DNA sequence: TGTGCCAGCAGCTTAGACAGCTCGGGTAACTATGGCTACACCTTC.

The CDR3 loop reads CASSLAAGLNYGYTF. CDR3 nucleotide sequence: TGTGCCAGCAGCTTGGCCGCGGGATTGAACTATGGCTACACCTTC. V and J are TRBV6-1 and TRBJ1-2, with no clear D. V shed 6 bases and J shed 2 bases, with 16 bases lying between them. The CDR3 contains 15 residues. Per the germline V gene, CDR1 is MNHNS and CDR2 is SASEGT.

CDR3: CASSLRGGNRAQHF. In DNA, the CDR3 is TGTGCCAGCAGCTTAAGGGGGGGCAATCGGGCCCAGCATTTT. The chain recombines TRBV7-2 with TRBJ1-5; D possibly corresponds to TRBD1 (6 bases). The CDR3 runs to 14 residues. The germline V gene encodes CDR1 SGHTA and CDR2 FQGNSA. Trimming pared 2 bases from V and 11 bases from J, leaving 16 bases between.

This clone was counted many times. The gene calls are TRBV19 and TRBJ1-1, with TRBD1 identical over 7 bases. Germline-derived CDR1 and CDR2 are LNHDA and SQIVND (reference sequence). The J segment lost 5 bases and the V segment lost 2 bases, leaving 2 bases of the junction unmatched. The length of the CDR3 is 13 residues. The CDR3 reads CASSIQGGTEAFF. The CDR3 DNA follows: TGTGCCAGTAGTATACAGGGGGGGACTGAAGCTTTCTTT. Complete variable domain (other parts from reference TRBV19 and TRBJ1-1): DGGITQSPKYLFRKEGQNVTLSCEQNLNHDAMYWYRQDPGQGLRLIYYSQIVNDFQKGDIAEGYSVSREKKESFPLTVTSAQKNPTAFYLCASSIQGGTEAFFGQGTRLTVV.

This clone was recorded once. With a much larger clone just one base away, this may be a read error. The V gene is TRBV7-8, the J gene TRBJ2-7; D might be TRBD2 (6 bases). Germline values: CDR1 SGHVS, CDR2 FQNEAQ. Trimming took off 5 bases at V and 0 bases at J, with 23 bases between the two ends. The CDR3 extends over 18 amino acids. As DNA, the CDR3 is TGTGCCAGCAGCCCCCGGACTATCGGGGGAGAAAGCTCCTACGAGCAGTACTTC. This translates into CASSPRTIGGESSYEQYF.

This clone occurred many times. The rearrangement links TRBV28 to TRBJ2-3; TRBD2 aligns across 10 bases. V lost 7 bases and J lost 6; bases outside the gene matches: 7. The germline V gene encodes CDR1 MDHEN and CDR2 SYDVKM. The CDR3 runs to 14 residues. The CDR3 spells CASKTSGMADTQYF. Written as DNA, the CDR3 is TGTGCCAGCAAAACTAGCGGGATGGCGGATACGCAGTATTTT.

This clone was seen ten or more times. This rearrangement joins TRBV28 to TRBJ1-5, with D possibly being TRBD1 (5 bases). The V gene lost 3 bases and the J gene lost 7 bases, with 16 bases spanning the gap. The CDR3 is 15 residues long. Germline V gives CDR1 MDHEN, CDR2 SYDVKM. DNA for the CDR3: TGTGCCAGCAGTTTGGCCGGGGCCACTAGGCAGCCCCAGCATTTT. Its translation: CASSLAGATRQPQHF. Drawing the rest from reference TRBV28 and TRBJ1-5, the complete variable domain is DVKVTQSSRYLVKRTGEKVFLECVQDMDHENMFWYRQDPGLGLRLIYFSYDVKMKEKGDIPEGYSVSREKKERFSLILESASTNQTSMYLCASSLAGATRQPQHFGDGTRLSIL.

To note about this clone: This may come from a read error, since a much larger clone is one base off. Lacking the conserved final phenylalanine or tryptophan, this CDR3 likely reflects a read error. The V gene is TRBV3-1, the J gene TRBJ2-7; no definite D call. V lost 5 bases and J lost 0, with 2 bases in between. Germline-derived CDR1 and CDR2 are LGHDT and YNNKEL (reference sequence). The CDR3 is 11 residues long. The CDR3 spells CASSSSYEQYL. CDR3 nucleotides: TGTGCCAGCAGCTCCTCCTACGAGCAGTACCTC.

This clone was observed at least ten times. The chain links TRBV6-1 to TRBJ2-2, with D tentatively TRBD1 or TRBD2 (5 bases each). The CDR3 consists of 16 residues. The V gene lost 6 bases and the J gene lost 6 bases, with 20 bases spanning the gap. Germline assignment: CDR1 MNHNS and CDR2 SASEGT. The CDR3 DNA sequence: TGTGCCAGCAGCGACTTGTTCTCTGGGGGTCCCGGGGAGCTGTTTTTT. This sequence encodes CASSDLFSGGPGELFF.

Details on this clone: One end of the junction is discordant with germline, which a read error may explain. V usage is TRBV6-1 and J usage is TRBJ2-2; 10 bases are a match to TRBD2. The CDR3 is 15 amino acids. Germline-derived CDR1 and CDR2 are MNHNS and SASEGT. CDR3 coding DNA: TGTGCCACAGGGAGTCTAGCGGGAGCGACCGGGGAGCTGCTTTTT. Translation gives CATGSLAGATGELLF.

This clone came up many times. The junction does not match germline at one end; this may be a read error. J is TRBJ2-5 and V is TRBV7-7, with D possibly matching TRBD1 (6 bases). Germline V gene lookup returns CDR1 SSHAT and CDR2 FNYEAQ (reference sequence). This CDR3 has 15 residues. This CDR3 reads CASSSTQGRQETQYF. The CDR3 DNA is TGTGCTAGCAGCTCCACACAGGGTCGCCAAGAGACCCAGTACTTC.

This clone was seen ten or more times. The rearrangement uses TRBV11-2 and TRBJ1-1; D is undetermined. Per germline, CDR1 SGHAT and CDR2 FQNNGV. V lost 4 bases and J lost 10, with 19 bases in between. The CDR3 runs 14 residues. The DNA for the CDR3 is TGTGCCAGCAGCTACTCTACCGGGCCCTATGGAGCTTTCTTT. Amino acids: CASSYSTGPYGAFF. Full variable domain (remainder filled in from reference TRBV11-2 and TRBJ1-1): EAGVAQSPRYKIIEKRQSVAFWCNPISGHATLYWYQQILGQGPKLLIQFQNNGVVDDSQLPKDRFSAERLKGVDSTLKIQPAKLEDSAVYLCASSYSTGPYGAFFGQGTRLTVV.

This clone was found many times. V usage is TRBV28 and J usage is TRBJ2-4, with D perhaps TRBD1 (5 bases). Looked up from germline, CDR1 is MDHEN and CDR2 is SYDVKM. The V end lost 6 bases, the J end lost 1 base, and 19 bases lay between the germline ends. This CDR3 is built from 17 residues. This CDR3 is CASRSAHAGLAKNIQYF. The CDR3 DNA follows: TGTGCCAGCAGGTCGGCCCACGCAGGGTTGGCCAAAAACATTCAGTACTTC.

This clone was recorded at least ten times. V usage is TRBV6-6 and J usage is TRBJ1-2; 7 nucleotides align to TRBD1. V shed 5 bases and J 0 bases; nucleotides not matched to a gene: 15. The CDR3 is 18 amino acids. Looked up from germline, CDR1 is MNHNY and CDR2 is SVGAGI (reference sequence). The CDR3 nucleotides read TGTGCCAGCAGTCCCCCGTACAGACAGGGCAGGGCTAACTATGGCTACACCTTC. Its protein is CASSPPYRQGRANYGYTF.